This entry lists 20 T cell receptor beta chains sequenced from one sample in a study of shared clonotypes between healthy human individuals. Measured with immunoSEQ multiplex PCR; TCRdb has only the in-frame clones, and not every one. The sample lists approximately 2,300,000 clones; around 93% were seen once. The sequencing input was naive CD4+ T cells from PBMCs. Subset reported: CD45RA+ positively selected. These receptors all come from a man aged 18 to 29 in good health. Some clones in this sample may be carry-over from other donors' samples.

This sequence joins TRBV7-3 and TRBJ2-5; no clear D gene. The CDR3 spans 13 residues. Trimming left V 1 base short and J 5 bases short, with 8 bases between. The germline CDR1 and CDR2 sequences are SGHTA and FQGTGA. CDR3 in amino acids: CASSLSVFETQYF. For the CDR3, the DNA is TGTGCCAGCAGCTTAAGCGTTTTTGAGACCCAGTACTTC.

In the case of this clone: An end of the junction differs from the germline gene, which may be a read error. This chain connects TRBV2 to TRBJ2-7; TRBD1 matches at 8 bases. Germline V gene data show CDR1 as SNHLY and CDR2 as FYNNEI. The CDR3 is made up of 11 amino acids. The CDR3 sequence is CASRGRTGLHF. The CDR3 DNA reads as TGTGCCAGCAGGGGAAGGACAGGGTTGCACTTC. Full variable domain (remainder filled in from reference TRBV2 and TRBJ2-7): EPEVTQTPSHQVTQMGQEVILRCVPISNHLYFYWYRQILGQKVEFLVSFYNNEISEKSEIFDDQFSVERPDGSNFTLKIRSTKLEDSAMYFCASRGRTGLHFGPGTRLTVT.

The chain couples TRBV5-4 to TRBJ2-7; TRBD2 matches at 10 bases. Per the germline V gene, CDR1 is SGHNT and CDR2 is YYREEE (reference sequence). The CDR3 has 16 residues. Trimming at V came to 7 bases and at J to 5 bases, leaving 15 bases not matched to a gene. This chain's CDR3 is CASGSRLAGVSHEQYF. In DNA form, the CDR3 reads TGTGCCAGCGGATCACGGCTAGCGGGAGTATCCCACGAGCAGTACTTC.

The DNA for the CDR3 is TGCGCCAGCAGCTCGATCAGTCTACTCACAGATACGCAGTATTTT. Translated, it gives CASSSISLLTDTQYF. J is TRBJ2-3 and V is TRBV5-1; no clear D. The ends were cut back, 3 bases at V and 2 bases at J, with 13 bases in the middle. Germline values: CDR1 SGHRS, CDR2 YFSETQ. The CDR3 is 15 residues long.

The rearrangement uses TRBV30 and TRBJ2-1; no clear D. Germline CDR1 and CDR2: GTSNPN and SVGIG (reference sequence). The CDR3 covers 14 residues. V was shortened by 3 bases and J by 11 bases, with 20 bases between the two germline ends. For the CDR3, the DNA is TGTGCCTGGAGCGGGTACGGGTTAGACCGTCAGCAGTTCTTC. It encodes CAWSGYGLDRQQFF.

The rearrangement links TRBV28 to TRBJ2-3, with a tentative D call TRBD1 (6 bases). This CDR3 has 16 amino acids. The ends were cut back, 6 bases at V and 0 bases at J, with 16 bases in the middle. The germline gives CDR1 MDHEN, CDR2 SYDVKM. The CDR3 loop is CASRTRQAASTDTQYF. The CDR3 DNA sequence: TGTGCCAGCAGAACGCGACAGGCAGCTAGCACAGATACGCAGTATTTT.

The chain joins TRBV28 to TRBJ1-5; a possible D gene is TRBD1 (6 bases). Germline V gives CDR1 MDHEN, CDR2 SYDVKM. This CDR3 has 13 amino acids. V was cut by 2 bases and J by 10 bases, with 12 bases left in between. Here the CDR3 DNA reads TGTGCCAGCAGTTTAACATCAGGGGACCCCCAGCATTTT. It yields the protein CASSLTSGDPQHF.

This chain connects TRBV10-3 to TRBJ2-7; 9 bases align to TRBD1. Trimming cost V 6 bases and J 0 bases; bases outside gene matches: 3. The CDR3 is made up of 14 amino acids. Per the germline V gene, CDR1 is ENHRY and CDR2 is SYGVKD. The CDR3 DNA reads TGTGCCATCAGGGGACAGGGTAGCTCCTACGAGCAGTACTTC. Its protein is CAIRGQGSSYEQYF.

The V and J genes are TRBV7-3 and TRBJ2-1, with 16 positions matching TRBD2. V dropped 4 bases and J dropped 6; count of bases not matched to a gene: 6. This CDR3 has 17 amino acids. Germline V CDR1 and CDR2: SGHTA, FQGTGA. The CDR3 DNA reads as TGTGCCAGCAGCTCGGGACTAGCGGGAGGGGCGAGCAATGAGCAGTTCTTC. Amino acid sequence: CASSSGLAGGASNEQFF.

V gene TRBV6-6 combines with J gene TRBJ2-7, with 9 bases matching TRBD2. Germline-derived CDR1 and CDR2 are MNHNY and SVGAGI (reference sequence). The V segment lost 4 bases and the J segment 5 bases; nucleotides outside the gene matches: 9. The CDR3 is 15 residues long. In nucleotides, the CDR3 is TGTGCCAGCAGTTCCGCGGGACTAGCACCCCACGAGCAGTACTTC. It is translated as CASSSAGLAPHEQYF.

The chain employs TRBV30 and TRBJ1-2; possible D gene TRBD1, 6 bases. The CDR3 has 12 residues. Germline V gene lookup returns CDR1 GTSNPN and CDR2 SVGIG (reference sequence). V was shortened by 5 bases and J by 2 bases, with 9 bases between the two germline ends. In nucleotides, the CDR3 is TGTGCCTGGGAGGACAGCAACTATGGCTACACCTTC. Translating it yields CAWEDSNYGYTF.

The rearrangement uses TRBV28 and TRBJ1-1, with TRBD1 as a possible D gene (5 bases). Trimming removed 8 bases from V and 7 bases from J, with 17 bases in between. The germline V gene encodes CDR1 MDHEN and CDR2 SYDVKM. The CDR3 is made up of 13 amino acids. The CDR3 spells CASRFSSGGEAFF. Here the CDR3 DNA reads TGTGCCAGCCGGTTTAGTAGTGGGGGTGAAGCTTTCTTT.

The V gene is TRBV30, the J gene TRBJ2-1; 12 bases map to TRBD2. This CDR3 is built from 14 residues. The V and J ends lost 5 bases and 5 bases, in that order; junction bases with no gene match: 4. The germline CDR1 and CDR2 sequences are GTSNPN and SVGIG (reference sequence). CDR3 sequence: CAWRLAGDHNEQFF. In DNA, the CDR3 is TGTGCCTGGCGACTAGCGGGAGACCACAATGAGCAGTTCTTC.

V is TRBV6-5 and J is TRBJ2-3; tentatively, D is TRBD1 (6 bases). Trimming stripped 6 bases from V and 3 bases from J, with 10 bases between. The CDR3 totals 13 residues. Germline values: CDR1 MNHEY, CDR2 SVGAGI. The CDR3 here is CASRSQGTDTQYF. CDR3 nucleotide sequence: TGTGCCAGCAGATCACAGGGAACAGATACGCAGTATTTT.

The chain combines TRBV18 with TRBJ1-3, with a weak D call TRBD1 (6 bases). Germline CDR1 and CDR2: KGHSH and LQKENI. V shed 4 bases and J shed 4 bases, with 11 bases lying between them. This CDR3 has 14 amino acids. The CDR3 loop is CASSLQGFGNTIYF. In DNA, the CDR3 is TGTGCCAGCTCACTCCAGGGGTTCGGAAACACCATATATTTT.

This clone was observed once. V usage is TRBV5-1 and J usage is TRBJ2-2, with a tentative D call TRBD1 (6 bases). Looked up from germline, CDR1 is SGHRS and CDR2 is YFSETQ. V gave up 4 bases and J gave up 0 bases, with 13 bases separating them. The CDR3 is 16 residues long. The CDR3 DNA follows: TGCGCCAGCAGCCACAGGGACGGCCCGAACACCGGGGAGCTGTTTTTT. Translation: CASSHRDGPNTGELFF. Together with reference TRBV5-1 and TRBJ2-2, the CDR3 gives the full variable domain: KAGVTQTPRYLIKTRGQQVTLSCSPISGHRSVSWYQQTPGQGLQFLFEYFSETQRNKGNFPGRFSGRQFSNSRSEMNVSTLELGDSALYLCASSHRDGPNTGELFFGEGSRLTVL.

The chain is built from TRBV28 and TRBJ2-5, with D possibly matching TRBD1 (5 bases). Germline V gives CDR1 MDHEN, CDR2 SYDVKM. This CDR3 region has 15 residues. V lost 3 bases and J 5 bases, leaving 16 bases between the germline ends. CDR3 sequence (DNA): TGTGCCAGCAGTTTGGCAGGGCTGTATCGGGAGACCCAGTACTTC. It is translated as CASSLAGLYRETQYF.

V and J are TRBV11-2 and TRBJ1-1; D is uncertain. The CDR3 consists of 15 residues. V was trimmed by 1 base and J by 0 bases, leaving 9 bases between them. Germline values: CDR1 SGHAT, CDR2 FQNNGV. The CDR3 nucleotides are TGTGCCAGCAGCTTAGTCACGGGCCTGAACACTGAAGCTTTCTTT. This translates into CASSLVTGLNTEAFF. Drawing the rest from reference TRBV11-2 and TRBJ1-1, the complete variable domain is EAGVAQSPRYKIIEKRQSVAFWCNPISGHATLYWYQQILGQGPKLLIQFQNNGVVDDSQLPKDRFSAERLKGVDSTLKIQPAKLEDSAVYLCASSLVTGLNTEAFFGQGTRLTVV.

This chain uses TRBV2 with TRBJ1-2; no clear D gene. Trimming pared 2 bases from V and 4 bases from J, leaving 14 bases between. The CDR3 length is 15 residues. Germline assignment: CDR1 SNHLY and CDR2 FYNNEI. The CDR3 DNA reads as TGTGCCAGCAGTGAAAGGCAGATCACAATCTATGGCTACACCTTC. Translation gives CASSERQITIYGYTF. The complete variable domain, with remaining parts taken from reference TRBV2 and TRBJ1-2, reads EPEVTQTPSHQVTQMGQEVILRCVPISNHLYFYWYRQILGQKVEFLVSFYNNEISEKSEIFDDQFSVERPDGSNFTLKIRSTKLEDSAMYFCASSERQITIYGYTFGSGTRLTVV.

V gene TRBV6-5 combines with J gene TRBJ2-3; 7 nucleotides agree with TRBD2. The CDR3 is made up of 16 amino acids. From germline, CDR1 is MNHEY and CDR2 SVGAGI. J was trimmed by 9 bases and V by 0 bases; bases with no gene match: 12. The CDR3 loop reads CASSYSWEGRSVTQYF. CDR3 DNA: TGTGCCAGCAGTTACTCGTGGGAGGGCCGGTCGGTAACGCAGTATTTT.